This entry lists 22 T cell receptor beta chains sequenced from one sample in a study of human CD8 memory T cell subsets. The term TPEX covered CCR7+ PD-1+ TIGIT+ early memory CD8+ T cells that had exhausted-like traits. UMI-labeled 5' RACE was used, and it produced the TCR beta libraries. For each CDR3 protein, TCRdb gives one entry from its re-call of the 5' RACE reads, without DNA. This sample carries about 6,900 distinct CDR3 sequences, with roughly 25% going to the ten biggest clones. The sequenced material came from CD8+ T cells from PBMCs. These receptors were collected from a human donor in good health.

This chain connects TRBV9 to TRBJ2-7. The CDR3 contains 14 residues. CDR1 SGDLS and CDR2 YYNGEE come from the germline V gene. CDR3 amino acids: CASSVEGDFYEQYF.

The chain recombines TRBV28 with TRBJ2-3; TCRdb's D call of TRBD1 is untestable without DNA. CDR3 length equals 15 residues. Germline values: CDR1 MDHEN, CDR2 SYDVKM. The CDR3 here is CASSLLDKGTDTQYF.

Judged by frequency, this clonotype is large (0.1 to 1%). The chain couples TRBV7-2 to TRBJ2-1. The CDR3 is 13 residues long. The germline CDR1 and CDR2 sequences are SGHTA and FQGNSA. CDR3 region: CASSLTGLNEQFF.

Judged by frequency, this clonotype is medium-sized. This sequence joins TRBV11-3 and TRBJ2-3; TCRdb names TRBD2, which stays unverified in the absence of DNA. This CDR3 is 16 amino acids long. Germline V gene data show CDR1 as SGHNT and CDR2 as YENEEA. The CDR3 reads CASSQFRAGITDTQYF.

The CDR3 region is CASTTPPGTGNPYNEQFF. The chain joins TRBV25-1 to TRBJ2-1; the TCRdb call, TRBD1, lacks DNA for checking. Germline values: CDR1 MGHDK, CDR2 SYGVNS. This CDR3 has 18 residues.

This clonotype is identified as medium-sized from frequency. V gene TRBV20-1 combines with J gene TRBJ2-7. There are 14 residues in the CDR3. From germline, CDR1 is DFQATT and CDR2 SNEGSKA (reference sequence). The CDR3 sequence is CSASRLANSYEQYF.

This clonotype is identified as medium-sized from frequency. The V gene is TRBV5-6, the J gene TRBJ2-2; TCRdb designates TRBD1, a call that cannot be tested without DNA. CDR1 SGHDT and CDR2 YYEEEE come from the germline V gene. The CDR3 has 18 amino acids. The CDR3: CASSFSFSAGSPTGELFF.

The chain joins TRBV7-9 to TRBJ2-1; TCRdb's assignment of TRBD1 cannot be checked, as there is no DNA. From germline, CDR1 is SEHNR and CDR2 FQNEAQ (reference sequence). This CDR3 region has 14 residues. CDR3 amino acids: CASSPLQNVNEQFF.

CDR3 in amino acids: CASSLSGGPSYEQYF. V and J are TRBV11-2 and TRBJ2-7; no DNA is available, so the TRBD2 call from TCRdb remains unchecked. Germline assignment: CDR1 SGHAT and CDR2 FQNNGV. CDR3 length: 15 amino acids.

The genes are TRBV19 and TRBJ2-1; TCRdb designates TRBD2, a call that cannot be tested without DNA. This CDR3 is 16 amino acids long. Germline V lookup: CDR1 LNHDA, CDR2 SQIVND (reference sequence). The CDR3 loop is CASSISTSGGYNEQFF. The entire variable domain, with the rest obtained from reference TRBV19 and TRBJ2-1, is as follows: DGGITQSPKYLFRKEGQNVTLSCEQNLNHDAMYWYRQDPGQGLRLIYYSQIVNDFQKGDIAEGYSVSREKKESFPLTVTSAQKNPTAFYLCASSISTSGGYNEQFFGPGTRLTVL.

This chain connects TRBV28 to TRBJ2-3; there is no DNA to check the TCRdb D call of TRBD2. The CDR3 loop spans 17 amino acids. Germline CDR1 reads MDHEN; CDR2 reads SYDVKM. This CDR3 reads CASSFGTSGRASDTQYF.

The V call is TRBV11-2, the J call TRBJ2-1. CDR3 length: 14 residues. Germline V gene data show CDR1 as SGHAT and CDR2 as FQNNGV. CDR3: CASSFDYSYNEQFF.

The chain recombines TRBV6-4 with TRBJ2-1; the TCRdb D gene call, TRBD1, has no DNA to confirm it. The V gene's germline CDR1 is MRHNA and CDR2 SNTAGT. CDR3 size: 14 residues. The CDR3: CASILDRGGNEQFF.

The rearrangement uses TRBV7-9 and TRBJ2-2. Looked up from germline, CDR1 is SEHNR and CDR2 is FQNEAQ (reference sequence). The CDR3 contains 13 residues. The CDR3 sequence is CASSLGPTGELFF.

CDR3 loop: CASSLEPGHEQFF. V is TRBV5-1 and J is TRBJ2-1; the TRBD1 assignment by TCRdb is unverifiable without DNA. CDR1 and CDR2 from the germline V gene are SGHRS and YFSETQ. CDR3 length equals 13 residues.

The J gene is TRBJ2-1, the V gene TRBV5-4; TCRdb's D call of TRBD1 is untestable without DNA. The CDR3 runs 16 residues. Germline CDR1 is SGHNT and CDR2 is YYREEE (reference sequence). CDR3 sequence reads: CASSLGTGDDYNEQFF.

The J gene is TRBJ2-3, the V gene TRBV7-9. CDR1 and CDR2 from the germline V gene are SEHNR and FQNEAQ (reference sequence). The CDR3 sequence is 18 residues long. The CDR3 sequence: CASSLPLVQEASTDTQYF.

V and J are TRBV9 and TRBJ2-7; the TCRdb D gene call, TRBD1, has no DNA to confirm it. CDR1 is SGDLS, CDR2 YYNGEE, per germline. The CDR3 runs to 13 residues. The CDR3 is CASSVGGEYEQYF.

The chain joins TRBV20-1 to TRBJ2-2; TCRdb's assignment of TRBD1 cannot be checked, as there is no DNA. CDR1 is DFQATT and CDR2 is SNEGSKA in the germline V gene (reference sequence). The CDR3 covers 15 residues. This chain's CDR3 is CSAIDPLTNTGELFF.

CDR3 sequence: CASSSSIEDQETQYF. V gene TRBV27 combines with J gene TRBJ2-5. Germline V CDR1 and CDR2: MNHEY, SMNVEV (reference sequence). The CDR3 sequence is 15 residues long.

CDR3 in amino acids: CASSPGTGGWRKAFF. V usage is TRBV28 and J usage is TRBJ1-1; TCRdb's D call, TRBD1, is unchecked because there is no DNA. The germline gives CDR1 MDHEN, CDR2 SYDVKM. The CDR3 has 15 amino acids.

The rearrangement joins TRBV29-1 to TRBJ1-2. The CDR3 length is 14 residues. CDR1 and CDR2 from the germline V gene are SQVTM and ANQGSEA. The CDR3 is CSVEDGEGSRGYTF. Variable domain in full (rest from reference TRBV29-1 and TRBJ1-2): SAVISQKPSRDICQRGTSLTIQCQVDSQVTMMFWYRQQPGQSLTLIATANQGSEATYESGFVIDKFPISRPNLTFSTLTVSNMSPEDSSIYLCSVEDGEGSRGYTFGSGTRLTVV.